This entry concerns a single TCR beta chain. These data originate in a study of monozygotic twins with inflammatory bowel disease. Total RNA amounting to approximately 3,300 ng went into each TCR library. TCRdb reworked the 5' RACE reads into one entry per CDR3 protein, no DNA. The sample includes just over 300,000 distinct CDR3 sequences. The sequencing input was blood. This TCR was recovered from a human donor with ulcerative colitis or Crohn's disease, or a healthy co-twin of an affected twin (not recorded which).

This chain's CDR3 is CASSTGGGNSPLHF. The chain has TRBV7-2 and TRBJ1-6; the TCRdb D gene call, TRBD1, has no DNA to confirm it. Germline CDR1 reads SGHTA; CDR2 reads FQGNSA. The CDR3 runs to 14 residues.